This T cell receptor (beta chain) was recorded in a study of CD8 T cells in Susac syndrome. Study-wide findings and caveats: The study conceded that relatively few individuals underwent its TCR sequencing and HLA analysis.

An input of 0.5 to 1 ug of RNA was subjected to reverse transcription using random hexamers. Amplification of TCR beta CDR3 spanned 54 Vbeta and 13 Jbeta via immunoSEQ multiplex PCR. One entry per CDR3 protein, called by TCRdb with MiXCR from the immunoSEQ multiplex PCR reads. The data hold hundreds of thousands of distinct CDR3 sequences, with 70% to 90% observed a single time. The trim removed 5 bases at V and 5 bases at J, leaving 8 bases unmatched. The germline gives CDR1 SGHKS, CDR2 YYEKEE (reference sequence). The CDR3 is 15 amino acids. On this clonotype: No antigen is known for it.

Each multiple sclerosis control was a treatment-naive patient with relapsing-remitting disease that was either stable or active. It was negative isolation that provided the CD8+ and CD4+ T cells, whereas TEMRA cells were enriched by FACS. Material for sequencing was CD8+ T cells from PBMCs. J is TRBJ2-7 and V is TRBV5-5; 12 nucleotides agree with TRBD1. The clonotype originates from a human donor with multiple sclerosis. CDR3 nucleotides: TGTGCCAGCAGTCAACCGGGACAGGGGGCAGACGAGCAGTACTTC. It is translated as CASSQPGQGADEQYF.